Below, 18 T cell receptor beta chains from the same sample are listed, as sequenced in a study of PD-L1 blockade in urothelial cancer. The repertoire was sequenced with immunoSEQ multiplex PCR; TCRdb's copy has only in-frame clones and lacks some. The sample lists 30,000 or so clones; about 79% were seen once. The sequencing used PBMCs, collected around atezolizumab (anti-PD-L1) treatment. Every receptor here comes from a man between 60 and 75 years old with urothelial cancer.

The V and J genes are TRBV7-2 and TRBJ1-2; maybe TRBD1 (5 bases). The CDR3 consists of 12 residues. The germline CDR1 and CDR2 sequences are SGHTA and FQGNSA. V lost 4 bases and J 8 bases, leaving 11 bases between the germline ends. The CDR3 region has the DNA TGTGCCAGCAGCTCTTCAGGGTACGGCTACACCTTC. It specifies CASSSSGYGYTF. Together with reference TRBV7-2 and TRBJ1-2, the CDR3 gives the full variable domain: GAGVSQSPSNKVTEKGKDVELRCDPISGHTALYWYRQSLGQGLEFLIYFQGNSAPDKSGLPSDRFSAERTGGSVSTLTIQRTQQEDSAVYLCASSSSGYGYTFGSGTRLTVV.

The CDR3 DNA reads as TGCAGCGTTGCCGGCGGAAGCAATCAGCCCCAGCATTTT. Translation: CSVAGGSNQPQHF. The chain carries TRBV29-1 and TRBJ1-5; D unclear. CDR1 and CDR2 from the germline V gene are SQVTM and ANQGSEA. V was shortened by 4 bases and J by 1 base, with 8 bases between the two germline ends. This CDR3 comprises 13 residues.

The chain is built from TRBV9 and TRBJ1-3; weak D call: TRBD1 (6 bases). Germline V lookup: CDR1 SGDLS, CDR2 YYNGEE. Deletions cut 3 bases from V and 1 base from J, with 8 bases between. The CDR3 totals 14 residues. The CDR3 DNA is TGTGCCAGCAGCGCTCAGGGGTCTGGAAACACCATATATTTT. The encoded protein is CASSAQGSGNTIYF.

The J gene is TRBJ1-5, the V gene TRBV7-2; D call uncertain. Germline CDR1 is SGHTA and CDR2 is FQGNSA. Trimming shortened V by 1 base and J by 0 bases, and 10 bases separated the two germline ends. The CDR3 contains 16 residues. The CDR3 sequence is CASSLVLDYSNQPQHF. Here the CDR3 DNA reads TGTGCCAGCAGCTTAGTTCTAGACTATAGCAATCAGCCCCAGCATTTT.

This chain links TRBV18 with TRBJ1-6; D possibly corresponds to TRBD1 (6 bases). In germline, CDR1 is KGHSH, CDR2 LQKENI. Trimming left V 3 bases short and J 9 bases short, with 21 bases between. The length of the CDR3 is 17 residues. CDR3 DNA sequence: TGTGCCAGCTCACCCAATGCCCAGGGGACGGGCGGTTCACCCCTCCACTTT. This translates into CASSPNAQGTGGSPLHF.

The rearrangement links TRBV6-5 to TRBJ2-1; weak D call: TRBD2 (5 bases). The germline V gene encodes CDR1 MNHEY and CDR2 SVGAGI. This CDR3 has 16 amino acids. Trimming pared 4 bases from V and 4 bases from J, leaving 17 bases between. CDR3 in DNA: TGTGCCAGCAGTTCTACTTCACCGGGAAATTACAATGAGCAGTTCTTC. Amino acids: CASSSTSPGNYNEQFF.

CDR3 sequence (DNA): TGCGCCAGCAGCCGTGACTCGACAGGGGGCACTGAAGCTTTCTTT. Translation gives CASSRDSTGGTEAFF. This rearrangement joins TRBV5-1 to TRBJ1-1; TRBD1 matches 9 bases. CDR3 length equals 15 residues. Germline V gene lookup returns CDR1 SGHRS and CDR2 YFSETQ. V dropped 4 bases and J dropped 4; count of bases not matched to a gene: 8.

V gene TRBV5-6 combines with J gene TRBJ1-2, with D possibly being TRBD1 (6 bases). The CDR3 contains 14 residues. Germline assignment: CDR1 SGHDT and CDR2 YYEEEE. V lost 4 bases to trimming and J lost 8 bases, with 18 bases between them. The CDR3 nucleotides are TGTGCCAGCAGCCGGCTACAGGGTTTCCTCGGCTACACCTTC. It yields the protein CASSRLQGFLGYTF.

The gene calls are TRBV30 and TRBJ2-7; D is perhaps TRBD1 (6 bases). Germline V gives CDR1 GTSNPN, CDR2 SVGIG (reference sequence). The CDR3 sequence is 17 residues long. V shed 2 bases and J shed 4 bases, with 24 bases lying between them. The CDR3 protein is CAWSWAGAPTSLYEQYF. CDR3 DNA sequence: TGTGCCTGGAGTTGGGCAGGGGCCCCCACAAGCTTATACGAGCAGTACTTC.

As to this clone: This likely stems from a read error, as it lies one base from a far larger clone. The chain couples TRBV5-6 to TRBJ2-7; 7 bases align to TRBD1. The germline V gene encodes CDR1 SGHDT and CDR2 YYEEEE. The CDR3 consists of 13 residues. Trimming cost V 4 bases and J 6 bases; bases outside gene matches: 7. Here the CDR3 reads CASSQRTGREQYF. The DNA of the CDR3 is TGTGCCAGCAGCCAACGGACAGGTCGCGAGCAGTACTTC.

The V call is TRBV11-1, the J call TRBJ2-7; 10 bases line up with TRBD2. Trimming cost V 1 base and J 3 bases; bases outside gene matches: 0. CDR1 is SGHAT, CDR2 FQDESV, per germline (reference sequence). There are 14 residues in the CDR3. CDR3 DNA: TGTGCCAGCAGCTTAGGACTAGCGGGCTACGAGCAGTACTTC. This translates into CASSLGLAGYEQYF.

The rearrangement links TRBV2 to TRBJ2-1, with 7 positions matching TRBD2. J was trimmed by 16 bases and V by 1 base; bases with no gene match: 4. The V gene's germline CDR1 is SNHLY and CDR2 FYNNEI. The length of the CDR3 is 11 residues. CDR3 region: CASSEGLAGFF. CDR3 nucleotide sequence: TGTGCCAGCAGTGAAGGACTAGCAGGCTTCTTC. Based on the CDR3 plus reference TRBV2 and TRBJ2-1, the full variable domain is EPEVTQTPSHQVTQMGQEVILRCVPISNHLYFYWYRQILGQKVEFLVSFYNNEISEKSEIFDDQFSVERPDGSNFTLKIRSTKLEDSAMYFCASSEGLAGFFGPGTRLTVL.

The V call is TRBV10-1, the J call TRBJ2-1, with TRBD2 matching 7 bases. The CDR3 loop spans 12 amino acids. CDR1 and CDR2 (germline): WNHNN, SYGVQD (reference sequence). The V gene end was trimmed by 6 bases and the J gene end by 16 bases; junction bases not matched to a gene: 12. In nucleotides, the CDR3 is TGCGCCAGCAGCTCTAGGGCGGGAGTTAGCTTCTTC. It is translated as CASSSRAGVSFF.

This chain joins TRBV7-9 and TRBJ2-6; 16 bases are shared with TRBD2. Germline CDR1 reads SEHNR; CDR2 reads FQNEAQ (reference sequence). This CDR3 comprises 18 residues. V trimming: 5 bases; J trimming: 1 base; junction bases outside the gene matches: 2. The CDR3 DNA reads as TGTGCCAGCAGCCCGGGACTAGCGGGGGGGTCTGGGGCCAACGTCCTGACTTTC. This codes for CASSPGLAGGSGANVLTF.

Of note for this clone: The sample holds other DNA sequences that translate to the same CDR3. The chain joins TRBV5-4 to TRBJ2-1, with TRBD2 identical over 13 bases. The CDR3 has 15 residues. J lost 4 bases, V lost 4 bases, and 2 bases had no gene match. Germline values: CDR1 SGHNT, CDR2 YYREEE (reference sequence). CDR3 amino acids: CASSPGLAGYNEQFF. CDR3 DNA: TGTGCCAGCAGCCCGGGACTAGCGGGGTACAATGAGCAGTTCTTC.

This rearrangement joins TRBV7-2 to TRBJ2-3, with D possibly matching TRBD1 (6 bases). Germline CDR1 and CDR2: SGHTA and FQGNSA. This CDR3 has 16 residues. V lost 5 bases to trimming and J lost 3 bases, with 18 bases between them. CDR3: CASSTRQVGGTDTQYF. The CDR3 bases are TGTGCCAGCAGCACCCGACAGGTGGGCGGAACAGATACGCAGTATTTT.

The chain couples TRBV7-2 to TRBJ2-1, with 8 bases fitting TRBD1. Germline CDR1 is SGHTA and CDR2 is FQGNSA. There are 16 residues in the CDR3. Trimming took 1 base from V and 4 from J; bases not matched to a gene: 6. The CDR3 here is CASSLDRGVRYNEQFF. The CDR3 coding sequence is TGTGCCAGCAGCTTAGACAGGGGGGTGAGGTACAATGAGCAGTTCTTC.

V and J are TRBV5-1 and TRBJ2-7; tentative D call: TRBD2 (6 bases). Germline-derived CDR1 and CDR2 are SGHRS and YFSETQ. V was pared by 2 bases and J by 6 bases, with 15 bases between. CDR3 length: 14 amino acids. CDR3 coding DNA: TGCGCCAGCAGCTTCCAGACTAGTTCCCCCGAGCAGTACTTC. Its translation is CASSFQTSSPEQYF.